This T cell receptor (beta chain) was sequenced for a study of response to subunit inactivated influenza vaccine. Germline V gene sequence: CDR1 LGHDT, CDR2 YNNKEL (reference sequence). This CDR3 is 17 amino acids long. V lost 4 bases to trimming and J lost 3 bases, with 20 bases between them. TCRdb processed the RT-PCR reads anew with MiXCR; each CDR3 protein has one entry. The sample carries about 830,000 distinct CDR3 sequences, about 18% recorded once. In its sample, this clonotype was seen a few times. Its antigen is unidentified. Study-wide results and limits: Each seasonal influenza vaccination recruits few new T cells, the authors suggested.

The rearrangement joins TRBV3-1 to TRBJ2-3; D possibly corresponds to TRBD2 (5 bases). Source: PBMCs from blood, taken 4 to 6 days after vaccination. The TCR sequence derives from a man aged 45-65 years who received an inactivated influenza vaccine. The CDR3 DNA reads TGTGCCAGCAGCCTATTAAGGACGGCTTCGGGGACAGATACGCAGTATTTT. It encodes CASSLLRTASGTDTQYF.